What follows are 9 T cell receptor beta chains derived from one specimen sequenced in a study of blood T cells in healthy people across ages. With a J-beta primer mix and a sample-barcoded 5' primer, a second PCR ran about 6 to 11 cycles. MiXCR, applied by TCRdb to the 5' RACE reads, yields one record per CDR3 protein. Of hundreds of thousands of distinct CDR3 sequences in the sample, 25% to 35% were seen once. Source material: blood. The receptors here all came from an elderly woman in good health.

The chain recombines TRBV4-1 with TRBJ1-1; 7 nucleotides agree with TRBD1. This CDR3 is 14 amino acids long. CDR1 is MGHRA and CDR2 is YSYEKL in the germline V gene. The trim removed 0 bases at V and 4 bases at J, leaving 2 bases unmatched. In nucleotides, the CDR3 is TGCGCCAGCAGCCAAGATCAGGGGGGCACTGAAGCTTTCTTT. Residues: CASSQDQGGTEAFF.

CDR3 protein: CASSFSQGRKEKLFF. The CDR3, as DNA: TGTGCCAGCAGCTTTTCGCAGGGGAGAAAGGAAAAACTGTTTTTT. The chain recombines TRBV7-9 with TRBJ1-4; tentative D call: TRBD1 (6 bases). The CDR3 totals 15 residues. V lost 3 bases to trimming and J lost 8 bases, with 16 bases between them. CDR1 is SEHNR and CDR2 is FQNEAQ in the germline V gene (reference sequence).

This clonotype was counted many times. V usage is TRBV5-6 and J usage is TRBJ2-5; D is ambiguous. Germline V gene data show CDR1 as SGHDT and CDR2 as YYEEEE. V was cut by 4 bases and J by 5 bases, with 12 bases left in between. The CDR3 consists of 13 residues. This CDR3 is CASSRDTRETQYF. The CDR3 bases are TGTGCCAGCAGCAGAGACACCCGGGAGACCCAGTACTTC. Supplemented by reference TRBV5-6 and TRBJ2-5, the full variable domain reads DAGVTQSPTHLIKTRGQQVTLRCSPKSGHDTVSWYQQALGQGPQFIFQYYEEEERQRGNFPDRFSGHQFPNYSSELNVNALLLGDSALYLCASSRDTRETQYFGPGTRLLVL.

As to this clonotype: This may arise from a read error, as a much more abundant clone is one base away. J is TRBJ2-5 and V is TRBV7-9; 7 bases line up with TRBD2. Trimming at V came to 3 bases and at J to 13 bases, leaving 17 bases not matched to a gene. CDR1 is SEHNR, CDR2 FQNEAQ, per germline (reference sequence). The CDR3 loop spans 15 amino acids. CDR3 sequence reads: CASSFERLAGRLRYF. CDR3 DNA: TGTGCCAGCAGCTTTGAAAGGTTAGCGGGCCGCCTAAGGTACTTC.

V gene TRBV20-1 combines with J gene TRBJ1-3, with unresolved D. This CDR3 comprises 14 residues. CDR1 is DFQATT, CDR2 SNEGSKA, per germline (reference sequence). V was trimmed by 3 bases and J by 0 bases, leaving 9 bases between them. The CDR3 DNA sequence: TGCAGTGCTAGTCTAGGGAACTCTGGAAACACCATATATTTT. Its protein product is CSASLGNSGNTIYF.

This clonotype was detected ten times or more. The V call is TRBV5-5, the J call TRBJ2-7, with 9 positions matching TRBD1. The CDR3 is 15 amino acids. Germline values: CDR1 SGHKS, CDR2 YYEKEE (reference sequence). V shed 4 bases and J 0 bases; nucleotides not matched to a gene: 5. CDR3 in DNA: TGTGCCAGCAGCATCCGACAGGGGGGCTCCTACGAGCAGTACTTC. This encodes CASSIRQGGSYEQYF.

The chain uses TRBV7-2 and TRBJ2-1; D not resolved. This CDR3 comprises 13 residues. CDR1 is SGHTA and CDR2 is FQGNSA in the germline V gene. V lost 4 bases and J lost 10, with 14 bases in between. CDR3 DNA sequence: TGTGCCAGCAGCTGGAGAAGGAAGGAAGAGCAGTTCTTC. This codes for CASSWRRKEEQFF. Supplemented by reference TRBV7-2 and TRBJ2-1, the full variable domain reads GAGVSQSPSNKVTEKGKDVELRCDPISGHTALYWYRQSLGQGLEFLIYFQGNSAPDKSGLPSDRFSAERTGGSVSTLTIQRTQQEDSAVYLCASSWRRKEEQFFGPGTRLTVL.

This chain links TRBV7-2 with TRBJ1-2, with D unclear. CDR3 length: 16 amino acids. Looked up from germline, CDR1 is SGHTA and CDR2 is FQGNSA. V lost 5 bases to trimming and J lost 7 bases, with 23 bases between them. CDR3 nucleotides: TGTGCCAGCAGCCTCGAATCGAGAGGGATGGAGGGTGGCTACACCTTC. It translates to CASSLESRGMEGGYTF.

This clonotype was detected only a few times. The V gene is TRBV12-3 or TRBV12-4, the J gene TRBJ2-2; no definite D call. V gave up 4 bases and J gave up 3 bases, with 18 bases separating them. The CDR3 runs to 17 residues. The chain's CDR3 is CASSYRRQWAYTGELFF. DNA of the CDR3: TGTGCCAGCAGTTATCGACGGCAGTGGGCGTACACCGGGGAGCTGTTTTTT.